Sequencing of this TCR beta chain was carried out in a study of cytomegalovirus exposure and HLA in healthy donors. Points from the study as a whole: Across donors, most TCRs were seen rarely, yet some public ones were widespread.

Amplification used 60 Vbeta primers and 13 Jbeta primers. The method was immunoSEQ multiplex PCR; TCRdb's version includes in-frame clones alone and lacks a portion of them. The repertoire holds roughly 110,000 clones, with about 84% as singletons. Deletions cut 3 bases from V and 1 base from J, with 10 bases between. CDR3 length: 14 residues. The germline V gene has CDR1 PRHDT and CDR2 FYEKMQ (reference sequence). Comments on this clone: Its target is not known.

This chain joins TRBV13 and TRBJ2-7; possibly TRBD1 for D (6 bases). What was sequenced was PBMCs. The clonotype was recovered from a man aged 25 to 45 in good health and CMV-seronegative. The chain's CDR3 is CASSFTGMSYEQYF. The CDR3 region has the DNA TGTGCCAGCAGCTTCACAGGGATGTCCTACGAGCAGTACTTC.